The clone carrying this T cell receptor (beta chain) turned up a few times. Its antigen remains unknown. At one of its ends the junction is not consistent with the germline gene, which may arise from a read error. Synthesis of cDNA used 5'RACE (with 10-nucleotide random UMIs). Over 170 million TCR-beta sequences from 15-18 subjects were obtained in each sequencing run. TCRdb called the 5' RACE reads again in MiXCR, with one record for every CDR3 protein. The sample includes 25,000 to 30,000 distinct CDR3 sequences, 3% to 3.5% of them seen just once. The data stem from a study of neurological immune-mediated disorders. The germline V gene encodes CDR1 SGHTA and CDR2 FQGNSA. The CDR3 totals 17 residues. General study results and limits: Subjects shared no identical expanded-clone CDR3 amino acid sequences, suggesting private TCR-beta repertoires in all groups. When the repertoires were grouped phylogenetically, those of 18 of the 34 multiple sclerosis patients came together in a single cluster of related CDR3 sequences, which points to a possible repertoire-level signature.

The chain is built from TRBV7-2 and TRBJ2-3; 14 bases map to TRBD2. Sequenced material: PBMCs. This sequence originates from a woman under 40 with multiple sclerosis. The CDR3, as DNA: TGTGCCAGTAGCTTAGCGGGACTAGCGGGGGGCACAGATACGCAGTATTTT. Amino acids: CASSLAGLAGGTDTQYF.